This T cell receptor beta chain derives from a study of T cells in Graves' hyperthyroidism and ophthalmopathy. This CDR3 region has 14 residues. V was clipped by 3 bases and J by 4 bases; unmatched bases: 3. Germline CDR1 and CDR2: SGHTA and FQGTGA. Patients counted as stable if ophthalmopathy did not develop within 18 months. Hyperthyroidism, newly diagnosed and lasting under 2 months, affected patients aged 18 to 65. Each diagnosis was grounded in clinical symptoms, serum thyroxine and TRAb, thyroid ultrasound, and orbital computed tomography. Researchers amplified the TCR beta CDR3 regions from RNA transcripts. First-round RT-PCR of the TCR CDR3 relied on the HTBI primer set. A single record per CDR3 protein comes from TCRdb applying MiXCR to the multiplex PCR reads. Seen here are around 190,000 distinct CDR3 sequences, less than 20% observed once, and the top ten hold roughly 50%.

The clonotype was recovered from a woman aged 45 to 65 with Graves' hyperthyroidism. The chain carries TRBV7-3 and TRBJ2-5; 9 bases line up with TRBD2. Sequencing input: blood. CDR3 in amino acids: CASSLSSGGETQYF. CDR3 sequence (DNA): TGTGCCAGCAGCTTGAGTAGCGGGGGAGAGACCCAGTACTTC.